Reported below is one TCR beta chain. This entry is derived from a study of T cells in Graves' hyperthyroidism and ophthalmopathy. The TCR beta CDR3 regions underwent amplification using RNA transcripts as the source. During a first-round RT-PCR of the TCR CDR3, the HTBI primer set was used. TCRdb re-called the multiplex PCR reads with MiXCR, one entry per CDR3 protein. The table records about 420,000 distinct CDR3 sequences, more than 15% of them present only once. The germline gives CDR1 SGHDT, CDR2 YYEEEE. V shed 0 bases, J shed 6 bases, and the junction held 2 bases outside the gene matches. The CDR3 length is 13 residues.

The chain couples TRBV5-6 to TRBJ1-1; TRBD1 agrees at 7 bases. The clonotype originates from a woman under 30 with Graves' hyperthyroidism. Sequenced material: blood. As DNA, the CDR3 is TGTGCCAGCAGCTTGGGACAGGGCTCTGAAGCTTTCTTT. Translation: CASSLGQGSEAFF. The whole variable domain, filled in from reference TRBV5-6 and TRBJ1-1, reads DAGVTQSPTHLIKTRGQQVTLRCSPKSGHDTVSWYQQALGQGPQFIFQYYEEEERQRGNFPDRFSGHQFPNYSSELNVNALLLGDSALYLCASSLGQGSEAFFGQGTRLTVV.